The text below deals with one T cell receptor beta chain. The sample contains more than one DNA sequence encoding this CDR3. TCRdb's table, derived via immunoSEQ multiplex PCR, lists solely in-frame clones and lacks some. The sample contains under 850,000 clones, 80% to 95% of which appear only once. The data originate from a study of shared clonotypes between healthy human individuals. V lost 0 bases and J lost 1, with 4 bases in between. Germline-derived CDR1 and CDR2 are MGHRA and YSYEKL. The CDR3 sequence is 13 residues long. Positively selected for CCR7, the CD45RO-negative cells used as naive CD8 cells excluded terminally differentiated effector memory CD45RA+ cells.

Sequenced sample: naive CD8+ T cells sorted from blood. The chain has TRBV4-1 and TRBJ2-7; no reliable D call. This sequence was found in a man aged 25-45 years in good health. This CDR3 is CASSQDNSYEQYF. CDR3 DNA: TGCGCCAGCAGCCAAGATAATTCCTACGAGCAGTACTTC.